This entry lists 28 T cell receptor beta chains sequenced from one sample in a study of blood T cell repertoires in COVID-19. The assay was immunoSEQ multiplex PCR, and TCRdb's table has in-frame clones only and misses some. The sample consists of 80,000 to 95,000 clones, approximately 91% of them appearing once. Sequencing input: peripheral blood. These TCRs come from a woman in her seventies with acute or convalescent COVID-19.

The V gene is TRBV7-2, the J gene TRBJ1-2; 8 bases agree with TRBD1. J lost 7 bases, V lost 5 bases, and 9 bases had no gene match. Germline CDR1 SGHTA, CDR2 FQGNSA. This CDR3 has 14 residues. DNA of the CDR3: TGTGCCAGCAGCCCTGACAGGGGAGTTGGTGGCTACACCTTC. It translates to CASSPDRGVGGYTF.

The rearrangement joins TRBV12-3 or TRBV12-4 to TRBJ1-1; D not certain. The CDR3 contains 12 residues. V lost 7 bases and J 6 bases, leaving 12 bases between the germline ends. CDR3 DNA: TGTGCCAGCACCTCTTGGCCCCCTGAAGCTTTCTTT. It encodes CASTSWPPEAFF.

This rearrangement joins TRBV5-1 to TRBJ2-7; 7 nucleotides align to TRBD2. The CDR3 loop spans 13 amino acids. Looked up from germline, CDR1 is SGHRS and CDR2 is YFSETQ. V lost 0 bases and J lost 4; bases outside the gene matches: 1. The CDR3: CASSLAGLYEQYF. The CDR3 nucleotides read TGCGCCAGCAGCTTGGCGGGACTATACGAGCAGTACTTC.

The J gene is TRBJ2-4, the V gene TRBV6-1, with a possible D match to TRBD1 (6 bases). The germline gives CDR1 MNHNS, CDR2 SASEGT. Between the trimmed V and J ends, which lost 3 bases and 13 bases, there was a span of 13 bases. The CDR3 extends over 12 amino acids. The CDR3 reads CASSEWGQGQYF. CDR3 coding DNA: TGTGCCAGCAGTGAGTGGGGCCAGGGGCAGTACTTC.

The sample holds one count of this clone. The chain recombines TRBV3-1 (or the pseudogene TRBV3-2) with TRBJ2-3, with 8 bases identical to TRBD2. The CDR3 extends over 16 amino acids. Germline CDR1 is LGHDT and CDR2 is YNNKEL (reference sequence). Trimming removed 6 bases from V and 0 bases from J; junction bases left unmatched: 8. In DNA, the CDR3 is TGTGCCAGCAGTGCGAGCGGGAGTTTTAGCACAGATACGCAGTATTTT. It yields the protein CASSASGSFSTDTQYF.

This clone was seen once. The chain employs TRBV29-1 and TRBJ2-5; D remains unclear. The CDR3 sequence is 14 residues long. The V gene lost 6 bases and the J gene lost 0 bases, with 14 bases spanning the gap. Germline V CDR1 and CDR2: SQVTM, ANQGSEA. The CDR3 DNA reads TGCAGCGTCACCCCAACTAACTACCAAGAGACCCAGTACTTC. Translated: CSVTPTNYQETQYF.

The chain links TRBV28 to TRBJ1-2; 11 bases agree with TRBD1. The V gene's germline CDR1 is MDHEN and CDR2 SYDVKM. The CDR3 runs to 16 residues. The trim removed 6 bases at V and 4 bases at J, leaving 10 bases unmatched. In nucleotides, the CDR3 is TGTGCCAGCAGGGGGGGGACAGGGGGTAATGGCTATGGCTACACCTTC. Amino acids: CASRGGTGGNGYGYTF.

The chain uses TRBV27 and TRBJ2-5, with D maybe TRBD2 (5 bases). The CDR3 has 15 amino acids. The germline V gene has CDR1 MNHEY and CDR2 SMNVEV (reference sequence). V lost 6 bases and J lost 1, with 15 bases in between. The chain's CDR3 is CASSRSGNFQETQYF. CDR3 DNA sequence: TGTGCCAGCAGCCGATCCGGGAATTTCCAAGAGACCCAGTACTTC.

As for this clone: One junction end does not reproduce the germline sequence, and a read error may be involved. The chain links TRBV2 to TRBJ1-4; TRBD1 matches 7 bases. From germline, CDR1 is SNHLY and CDR2 FYNNEI. The CDR3 has 15 residues. The CDR3 DNA reads TGTGCCAGCAGCGAAAAGGGGGCATCTAACGAAAAACTGTTTTTT. It yields the protein CASSEKGASNEKLFF.

This clone was counted once. V is TRBV6-5 and J is TRBJ2-1; TRBD2 aligns across 11 bases. Germline V gene sequence: CDR1 MNHEY, CDR2 SVGAGI. There are 15 residues in the CDR3. The trim removed 4 bases at V and 6 bases at J, leaving 5 bases unmatched. The CDR3 spells CASSSISGGANEQFF. CDR3 nucleotides: TGTGCCAGCAGTTCGATTAGCGGGGGGGCCAATGAGCAGTTCTTC.

The rearrangement uses TRBV6-5 and TRBJ2-7, with D possibly matching TRBD2 (5 bases). Trimming cost V 0 bases and J 4 bases, with 13 bases left between them. The CDR3 sequence is 15 residues long. Germline V gene data show CDR1 as MNHEY and CDR2 as SVGAGI. CDR3 sequence (DNA): TGTGCCAGCAGTTACTCGTCCGGGATCGGTTACGAGCAGTACTTC. Protein product: CASSYSSGIGYEQYF.

In its sample, this clone was seen a few times. The chain recombines TRBV6-2 or TRBV6-3 with TRBJ1-3, with a possible D match to TRBD1 (5 bases). The CDR3 sequence is 18 residues long. CDR1 MNHEY and CDR2 SVGEGT come from the germline V gene. V was trimmed by 1 base and J by 2 bases, leaving 18 bases between them. The CDR3 is CASSYYISAGTAGNTIYF. The CDR3, as DNA: TGTGCCAGCAGTTACTATATTTCCGCGGGGACTGCTGGAAACACCATATATTTT.

The chain couples TRBV30 to TRBJ1-6; 10 nucleotides match TRBD1. J gave up 10 bases and V 2 bases, and 8 bases lay outside the gene matches. From germline, CDR1 is GTSNPN and CDR2 SVGIG (reference sequence). The CDR3 is 15 amino acids. The CDR3 sequence: CAWSKGQGSGSPLHF. CDR3 in DNA: TGTGCCTGGAGTAAGGGACAGGGGTCAGGCTCACCCCTCCACTTT. The whole variable domain, remainder taken from reference TRBV30 and TRBJ1-6, is SQTIHQWPATLVQPVGSPLSLECTVEGTSNPNLYWYRQAAGRGLQLLFYSVGIGQISSEVPQNLSASRPQDRQFILSSKKLLLSDSGFYLCAWSKGQGSGSPLHFGNGTRLTVT.

The chain links TRBV11-2 to TRBJ1-5; no firm D call. Trimming took 5 bases from V and 9 from J, leaving 14 bases between them. This CDR3 region has 13 residues. Per the germline V gene, CDR1 is SGHAT and CDR2 is FQNNGV. Here the CDR3 reads CASSEWGEGPQHF. The CDR3 DNA reads TGTGCCAGCAGCGAATGGGGTGAGGGGCCCCAGCATTTT. Full variable domain (outside the CDR3, taken from reference TRBV11-2 and TRBJ1-5): EAGVAQSPRYKIIEKRQSVAFWCNPISGHATLYWYQQILGQGPKLLIQFQNNGVVDDSQLPKDRFSAERLKGVDSTLKIQPAKLEDSAVYLCASSEWGEGPQHFGDGTRLSIL.

This rearrangement joins TRBV6-5 to TRBJ1-3, with D unresolved. The CDR3 totals 16 residues. V was trimmed by 0 bases and J by 4 bases, leaving 13 bases between them. Germline loops: CDR1 MNHEY, CDR2 SVGAGI. CDR3 residues: CASSYSRPRSGNTIYF. For the CDR3, the DNA is TGTGCCAGCAGTTACTCTCGGCCGAGGTCAGGAAACACCATATATTTT.

The chain joins TRBV12-2 to TRBJ2-5; the DNA was not used to check the table's D call, TRBD1. TRBV12-2 is designated a pseudogene. The CDR3 loop spans 18 amino acids. The chain's CDR3 is CASRLNCTGGYSPETQYF. The CDR3 DNA reads as TGTGCAAGTCGCTTAAATTGTACAGGGGGTTATTCCCCTGAGACCCAGTACTTC.

The chain links TRBV6-5 to TRBJ1-1; perhaps TRBD1 as D (6 bases). The CDR3 is 14 residues long. Trimming left V 6 bases short and J 4 bases short, with 15 bases between. Per germline, CDR1 MNHEY and CDR2 SVGAGI. In DNA, the CDR3 is TGTGCCAGCAGGAGGGAGGGGGACATCACTGAAGCTTTCTTT. Encoded protein: CASRREGDITEAFF.

The chain combines TRBV29-1 with TRBJ2-7; TRBD2 matches at 7 bases. Germline V gene sequence: CDR1 SQVTM, CDR2 ANQGSEA. V was clipped by 2 bases and J by 4 bases; unmatched bases: 5. The CDR3 spans 13 residues. CDR3 sequence: CSVERGGGYEQYF. The CDR3 coding sequence is TGCAGCGTTGAAAGGGGCGGGGGATACGAGCAGTACTTC.

A single count supports this clone. The chain joins TRBV5-1 to TRBJ2-3; TRBD1 matches at 8 bases. The V gene's germline CDR1 is SGHRS and CDR2 YFSETQ. V shed 4 bases, J shed 2 bases, and the junction held 21 bases outside the gene matches. This CDR3 spans 20 amino acids. CDR3 nucleotides: TGCGCCAGCAGCCGTAAAGGGACAGGAGCTAATCTCTATACCACAGATACGCAGTATTTT. It yields the protein CASSRKGTGANLYTTDTQYF.

The chain has TRBV19 and TRBJ2-5, with a tentative D call TRBD2 (5 bases). The V end lost 5 bases, the J end lost 5 bases, and 9 bases lay between the germline ends. CDR1 LNHDA and CDR2 SQIVND come from the germline V gene (reference sequence). The CDR3 runs 12 residues. CDR3 residues: CASSLSGETQYF. CDR3 bases: TGTGCCAGTAGTCTTTCGGGGGAGACCCAGTACTTC.

The chain couples TRBV4-2 to TRBJ2-7; perhaps TRBD1 as D (6 bases). The CDR3 length is 13 residues. Trimming removed 8 bases from V and 5 bases from J, with 16 bases in between. CDR1 and CDR2 from the germline V gene are LGHNA and YNFKEQ. The CDR3 protein is CASPGTQNDEQYF. The CDR3 coding sequence is TGTGCCAGCCCTGGGACACAGAACGACGAGCAGTACTTC.

This chain connects TRBV2 to TRBJ2-2; D may be TRBD2 (6 bases). Trimming pared 4 bases from V and 9 bases from J, leaving 18 bases between. Germline assignment: CDR1 SNHLY and CDR2 FYNNEI. There are 15 residues in the CDR3. CDR3 coding DNA: TGTGCCAGCAGTGGTTCCGGGACTGAGGCCAGGGAGCTGTTTTTT. Its protein product is CASSGSGTEARELFF.

This clone occurred once. The chain has TRBV5-1 and TRBJ2-2; D is unresolved. CDR1 SGHRS and CDR2 YFSETQ come from the germline V gene. The length of the CDR3 is 14 residues. V dropped 0 bases and J dropped 1 base, with 4 bases sitting between them. The CDR3 here is CASSLVVNTGELFF. The CDR3, as DNA: TGCGCCAGCAGCTTGGTAGTGAACACCGGGGAGCTGTTTTTT.

The J gene is TRBJ1-3, the V gene TRBV7-9, with a tentative D call TRBD1 (6 bases). Germline V gene data show CDR1 as SEHNR and CDR2 as FQNEAQ (reference sequence). The ends were cut back, 0 bases at V and 0 bases at J, with 9 bases in the middle. This CDR3 is 16 amino acids long. CDR3 amino acids: CASSLAKQGSGNTIYF. The CDR3 DNA sequence: TGTGCCAGCAGCTTAGCAAAACAGGGCTCTGGAAACACCATATATTTT.

The chain uses TRBV5-1 and TRBJ2-3; 10 bases are a match to TRBD1. The J segment lost 5 bases and the V segment lost 3 bases, leaving 3 bases of the junction unmatched. The CDR3 loop spans 14 amino acids. Germline CDR1 SGHRS, CDR2 YFSETQ. Here the CDR3 DNA reads TGCGCCAGCAGCTGGGGGGACAGGGGAGATACGCAGTATTTT. Translated, it gives CASSWGDRGDTQYF. Variable domain in full (rest from reference TRBV5-1 and TRBJ2-3): KAGVTQTPRYLIKTRGQQVTLSCSPISGHRSVSWYQQTPGQGLQFLFEYFSETQRNKGNFPGRFSGRQFSNSRSEMNVSTLELGDSALYLCASSWGDRGDTQYFGPGTRLTVL.

V is TRBV15 and J is TRBJ2-3; D unresolved. The CDR3 is 17 amino acids. The V gene lost 0 bases and the J gene lost 4 bases, with 17 bases spanning the gap. Germline CDR1 LNHNV, CDR2 YYDKDF (reference sequence). The CDR3: CATSRDLTASSSDTQYF. CDR3 nucleotide sequence: TGTGCCACCAGCAGAGATTTAACAGCCTCGTCGTCAGATACGCAGTATTTT.

This chain links TRBV5-8 with TRBJ1-5; 8 bases map to TRBD1. The trim removed 3 bases at V and 1 base at J, leaving 15 bases unmatched. From germline, CDR1 is SGHTS and CDR2 YDEGEE. The CDR3 contains 19 residues. The CDR3 DNA is TGTGCCAGCAGCTCGATGAGGACAGGGCGCTGGGGCAGCAATCAGCCCCAGCATTTT. It codes for CASSSMRTGRWGSNQPQHF.

This clone has a handful of counts. V and J are TRBV30 and TRBJ1-6; D ambiguous. The CDR3 loop spans 13 amino acids. Germline V gene data show CDR1 as GTSNPN and CDR2 as SVGIG (reference sequence). Trimming left V 0 bases short and J 8 bases short, with 8 bases between. CDR3 residues: CAWSVLEDSPLHF. DNA of the CDR3: TGTGCCTGGAGTGTACTGGAGGATTCACCCCTCCACTTT.